These T cell receptor beta chains were read from a single sample in a study of CD8 T cells in Susac syndrome. TCRdb fed the immunoSEQ multiplex PCR reads into MiXCR, producing one record per CDR3 protein. This sample yields under 90,000 distinct CDR3 sequences, of which around 95% are seen a single time; roughly 0.46% belongs to the top ten. Input material: CD8+ T cells from PBMCs. Source of these receptors: a human donor with Susac syndrome. Each CDR3 is given with its conserved first and last residue. D genes are given only for firm matches. Some rows mark clone size as missing; the rest say once, few, many or name a class of expanded clone.

d_gene	abundance	j_gene	v_gene	CDR3nt	CDR3aa
NA	NA	TRBJ1-2	TRBV30	TGTGCCGGAGCCCTAGGCTTTAACTATGGCTACACCTTC	CAGALGFNYGYTF
TRBD1	NA	TRBJ2-7	TRBV27	TGTGCCAGCAGTTTCATTCGACAGGGCTACGAGCAGTACTTC	CASSFIRQGYEQYF
NA	NA	TRBJ2-2	TRBV29-1	TGCAGCGCTGAGCAGGGTACTGGCGGGGAGCTGTTTTTT	CSAEQGTGGELFF
NA	few	TRBJ2-2	TRBV4-3	TGCGCCAGCAGCCAAGCCCCAGATTCCCACACCGGGGAGCTGTTTTTT	CASSQAPDSHTGELFF
TRBD2	NA	TRBJ2-1	TRBV4-2	TGTGCCAGCAGCCAAGATACCGGACTAGCGGGAAATGAGCAGTTCTTC	CASSQDTGLAGNEQFF
NA	NA	TRBJ1-5	TRBV5-4	TGTGCCAGCAGCTTGAACGGTGTCAATCAGCCCCAGCATTTT	CASSLNGVNQPQHF
TRBD2	NA	TRBJ2-7	TRBV12-3/TRBV12-4	TGTGCCAGCAGGCCTGGGACTAACCCGACCCACGAGCAGTACTTC	CASRPGTNPTHEQYF
TRBD2	NA	TRBJ2-3	TRBV7-2	TGTGCCAGCAGCCGGGGACTAGCGGGAGGCGATACGCAGTATTTT	CASSRGLAGGDTQYF
NA	few	TRBJ1-2	TRBV30	TGTGCCTGGAGTGAGGTCCAGGAAGGCTACACCTTC	CAWSEVQEGYTF
TRBD1	NA	TRBJ1-2	TRBV9	TGTGCCAGCAGCGCCCCCACAGGGGGGGGCTACACCTTC	CASSAPTGGGYTF
TRBD1	NA	TRBJ2-1	TRBV29-1	TGCAGCGCCCGGACAGGGGGCTTGGTTGAGCAGTTCTTC	CSARTGGLVEQFF
NA	NA	TRBJ2-5	TRBV28	TGTGCCAGCAGTTTGACTATGGCAGGGGAGACCCAGTACTTC	CASSLTMAGETQYF
NA	NA	TRBJ2-1	TRBV6-2/TRBV6-3	TGTGCCAGCAGTTTGCAGGGCGGCGGAGGCGGAACCTACAATGAGCAGTTCTTC	CASSLQGGGGGTYNEQFF
NA	NA	TRBJ2-1	TRBV15	TGTGCCACCAGCCTAAGTGCCGCCTACAATGAGCAGTTCTTC	CATSLSAAYNEQFF
TRBD1	NA	TRBJ2-7	TRBV11-2	TGTGCCAGCAGCCGGGACAGATCCTACGAGCAGTACTTC	CASSRDRSYEQYF
NA	NA	TRBJ2-6	TRBV19	TGTGCCACGATGGGGTTTGGGACTGGGGCCTCTGGGGCCAACGTCCTGACTTTC	CATMGFGTGASGANVLTF
NA	once	TRBJ2-1	TRBV29-1	TGCAGCGTACTCATAACCCATAGCGCAAGCTCCTACAATGAGCAGTTCTTC	CSVLITHSASSYNEQFF
NA	once	TRBJ1-5	TRBV27	TGTGCCAGCAGTTTACGAGGGTCAAATCAGCCCCAGCATTTT	CASSLRGSNQPQHF
TRBD2	NA	TRBJ2-3	TRBV29-1	TGCAGCGTTGAAGGCCTAGCGGGAGAGGTAGATACGCAGTATTTT	CSVEGLAGEVDTQYF
TRBD1	NA	TRBJ2-5	TRBV24-1	TGTGCCACCAGTGATTTTGGGACAGGAGGAGAGACCCAGTACTTC	CATSDFGTGGETQYF
NA	NA	TRBJ2-7	TRBV18	TGTGCCAGCTCATCGATAGGGGGAGAGGTCTACGAGCAGTACTTC	CASSSIGGEVYEQYF
NA	NA	TRBJ1-1	TRBV20-1	TGCAGTGCTAGAGGCCTCAGGGGAGTGAACACTGAAGCTTTCTTT	CSARGLRGVNTEAFF
TRBD1	NA	TRBJ1-1	TRBV4-1	TGCGCCAGCAGCCAAGTCGGGACAGAACTAATGAACACTGAAGCTTTCTTT	CASSQVGTELMNTEAFF
NA	NA	TRBJ1-2	TRBV20-1	TGCAGTGCTAGAGGACTCGGGGAGGATGGCTACACCTTC	CSARGLGEDGYTF
NA	NA	TRBJ1-1	TRBV4-3	TGCGCCAGCAGCCAACTGGACGGGGCTGAAGCTTTCTTT	CASSQLDGAEAFF
NA	NA	TRBJ2-2	TRBV6-6	TGTGCCAGCAGTTACTCGATCGGGCCATCCGACGGGGAGCTGTTTTTT	CASSYSIGPSDGELFF
NA	once	TRBJ2-1	TRBV25-1	TGTGCCAGCACCGGGGACAATGAGCAGTTCTTC	CASTGDNEQFF
TRBD1	NA	TRBJ2-7	TRBV11-2	TGTGCCAGCAGCTTGGGACAGTACTACGAGCAGTACTTC	CASSLGQYYEQYF
NA	NA	TRBJ2-3	TRBV29-1	TGCAGCGTTGAAGATGGGGGTTTTAGCACAGATACGCAGTATTTT	CSVEDGGFSTDTQYF
TRBD2	NA	TRBJ2-3	TRBV12-3/TRBV12-4	TGTGCCAGCAGTTTAGGGACTAGCGGTTCAGATACGCAGTATTTT	CASSLGTSGSDTQYF
TRBD2	NA	TRBJ2-1	TRBV13	TGTGCCAGCAGCTTAGAGACTAGCGGGGACAATGAGCAGTTCTTC	CASSLETSGDNEQFF
TRBD1	NA	TRBJ2-7	TRBV30	TGTGCCTGGAGTACGGGACAGGGCTCCTACGAGCAGTACTTC	CAWSTGQGSYEQYF
TRBD1	NA	TRBJ2-1	TRBV18	TGTGCCAGCTCCAAGGACAGGGAACTTGAGCAGTTCTTC	CASSKDRELEQFF
TRBD1	few	TRBJ2-7	TRBV27	TGTGCCAGCAGTGTATCAGGGGGATACGAGCAGTACTTC	CASSVSGGYEQYF
TRBD2	once	TRBJ2-1	TRBV13	TGTGCCAGCAGCACCCGACTAGCTATGCACAATGAGCAGTTCTTC	CASSTRLAMHNEQFF
NA	NA	TRBJ1-1	TRBV12-5	TGTGCTAGTGGTTTGGCCCCCGTCCCCAACACTGAAGCTTTCTTT	CASGLAPVPNTEAFF
NA	once	TRBJ2-7	TRBV29-1	TGCAGCGTCTCCGGGTTTGGGCTAGCGTACGAGCAGTACTTC	CSVSGFGLAYEQYF
TRBD2	NA	TRBJ2-3	TRBV3-1	TGTGCCAGCAGCCAAGCCGCCCGGGCGGGAGCCCGCACAGATACGCAGTATTTT	CASSQAARAGARTDTQYF
NA	NA	TRBJ1-2	TRBV29-1	TGCAGCGTTGAAGGCGCGGAGGGTAACTATGGCTACACCTTC	CSVEGAEGNYGYTF
NA	NA	TRBJ2-1	TRBV30	TGTGCCTGGCGTGACTTAGCCTACAATGAGCAGTTCTTC	CAWRDLAYNEQFF
NA	NA	TRBJ2-2	TRBV6-5	TGTGCCAGCAGTGTTCAGTCCGGGGAGCTGTTTTTT	CASSVQSGELFF
NA	NA	TRBJ2-5	TRBV20-1	TGCAGTGCTAGAGATAGAGGCCTAGCGCTAGGGAAGACCCAGTACTTC	CSARDRGLALGKTQYF
TRBD2	NA	TRBJ2-5	TRBV3-1	TGTGCCAGCAGCCAAGTTCCGCCGGGACTAGCGCCTCAAGAGACCCAGTACTTC	CASSQVPPGLAPQETQYF
NA	NA	TRBJ2-7	TRBV12-3/TRBV12-4	TGTGCCAGCAGTTTTAACTACGAGCAGTACTTC	CASSFNYEQYF
NA	NA	TRBJ2-4	TRBV24-1	TGTGCCACCAGTGATTTGCGGGACGGGGAAAACATTCAGTACTTC	CATSDLRDGENIQYF
NA	NA	TRBJ2-2	TRBV15	TGTGCCACCAGCAGAGGTGTAGGGGGAACCGGGGAGCTGTTTTTT	CATSRGVGGTGELFF
NA	NA	TRBJ2-5	TRBV5-8	TGTGCCAGCAGCTTCACGGTTTGGAGTAGCGGCCAAGAGACCCAGTACTTC	CASSFTVWSSGQETQYF
TRBD1	NA	TRBJ2-1	TRBV12-3/TRBV12-4	TGTGCCAGCAGTTTCCCGACAGGGGAAGATGAGCAGTTCTTC	CASSFPTGEDEQFF
NA	NA	TRBJ2-1	TRBV6-1	TGTGCCAGCACCACGCCTGGAGCGGCCTCCTACAATGAGCAGTTCTTC	CASTTPGAASYNEQFF
TRBD2	NA	TRBJ2-7	TRBV28	TGTGCCAGCAGTTTCGATCCGGGACTAGGGTCCTACGAGCAGTACTTC	CASSFDPGLGSYEQYF
NA	NA	TRBJ2-2	TRBV20-1	TGCAGTGCTAGCAACCCCAACACCGGGGAGCTGTTTTTT	CSASNPNTGELFF
TRBD1	NA	TRBJ2-7	TRBV11-2	TGTGCCAGCAGCTTGGACAGGACCTACGAGCAGTACTTC	CASSLDRTYEQYF
TRBD1	NA	TRBJ2-3	TRBV20-1	TGCAGTGCTGAATGGGACAGGGCCGTATCAGATACGCAGTATTTT	CSAEWDRAVSDTQYF